One sample yielded the 8 T cell receptor beta chains listed below, sequenced in a study of blood T cells in healthy people across ages (dated by TCRdb to between 2014 and 2016). Library method: 5' RACE. TCRdb names Illumina HiSeq 2500 as the instrument used. A second PCR of about 6 to 11 cycles was run with a J-beta primer mix and a sample-barcoded 5' primer. TCRdb trimmed the raw reads at Q25, called clones with MiXCR and kept productive beta chains. Each CDR3 protein gets just one entry, which takes the most common genes and DNA from the rows behind it. In all, the sample holds just over 1 million distinct CDR3 sequences, and 45% of those were seen once. 15% to 20% of the sample belongs to the ten largest clones. The sequencing input was blood. Every receptor here comes from a woman aged 55-70 years in good health.

This clonotype has more than one count but fewer than ten. This chain uses TRBV20-1 with TRBJ2-7, with TRBD2 identical over 14 bases. Judging by the DNA end, TRBJ2-5 fits better; the J call may be wrong. From germline, CDR1 is DFQATT and CDR2 SNEGSKA (reference sequence). The CDR3 sequence is 15 residues long. The CDR3 sequence is CSASGTSGSEETQYF. CDR3 DNA sequence: TGCAGTGCTAGTGGGACTAGCGGGAGTGAGGAGACCCAGTACTTC.

This chain connects TRBV20-1 to TRBJ2-7; 8 nucleotides align to TRBD2. V shed 3 bases and J 5 bases; nucleotides not matched to a gene: 3. CDR1 and CDR2 from the germline V gene are DFQATT and SNEGSKA (reference sequence). CDR3 size: 12 residues. CDR3 amino acids: CSASSGANEQYF. CDR3 sequence (DNA): TGCAGTGCTAGTAGCGGGGCTAACGAGCAGTACTTC.

The chain uses TRBV7-8 and TRBJ2-4; 14 bases map to TRBD2. The CDR3 sequence is 19 residues long. Trimming at V came to 6 bases and at J to 1 base, leaving 11 bases not matched to a gene. Germline V gene sequence: CDR1 SGHVS, CDR2 FQNEAQ. CDR3 coding DNA: TGTGCCAGCAGTTATCCGGGACTAGCGGGAGTGGGGGCCAAAAACATTCAGTACTTC. Translation: CASSYPGLAGVGAKNIQYF.

V usage is TRBV7-9 and J usage is TRBJ2-5; 9 bases align to TRBD1. Per the germline V gene, CDR1 is SEHNR and CDR2 is FQNEAQ (reference sequence). The CDR3 covers 15 residues. The J segment lost 4 bases and the V segment lost 5 bases, leaving 8 bases of the junction unmatched. CDR3 DNA sequence: TGTGCCAGCAGCCCAAGGGACAGGGTTGGAGAGACCCAGTACTTC. As protein: CASSPRDRVGETQYF.

The rearrangement links TRBV20-1 to TRBJ2-7, with a tentative D call TRBD2 (5 bases). There are 14 residues in the CDR3. V was clipped by 6 bases and J by 2 bases, with 17 bases between them. Germline V lookup: CDR1 DFQATT, CDR2 SNEGSKA (reference sequence). The CDR3 nucleotides are TGCAGTGCCCGGCGGATTGCCGGGGCCTACGAGCAGTACTTC. It yields the protein CSARRIAGAYEQYF.

This clonotype was picked up a small number of times. The chain recombines TRBV10-3 with TRBJ1-2; D is perhaps TRBD1 (6 bases). V was pared by 3 bases and J by 4 bases, with 9 bases between. The CDR3 totals 13 residues. Germline CDR1 and CDR2: ENHRY and SYGVKD. CDR3 region: CAISDRGAYGYTF. The CDR3 nucleotides read TGTGCCATCAGTGACAGGGGAGCCTATGGCTACACCTTC.

The rearrangement links TRBV29-1 to TRBJ2-5; no reliable D call. V lost 3 bases to trimming and J lost 3 bases, with 17 bases between them. Germline V gene lookup returns CDR1 SQVTM and CDR2 ANQGSEA. The length of the CDR3 is 15 residues. CDR3 sequence: CSVERMRTEKETQYF. The CDR3 bases are TGCAGCGTTGAGCGAATGAGGACGGAAAAAGAGACCCAGTACTTC.

This chain joins TRBV2 and TRBJ2-5; D might be TRBD2 (6 bases). Matching the DNA end better, TRBJ2-4 makes the J call doubtful. Germline values: CDR1 SNHLY, CDR2 FYNNEI. This CDR3 is built from 14 residues. CDR3 in amino acids: CASGSGVTKNIQYF. CDR3 bases: TGTGCCTCGGGGTCGGGAGTGACCAAAAACATTCAGTACTTC.